This TCR beta chain was recorded in a study of shared clonotypes between healthy human individuals. Profiled with immunoSEQ multiplex PCR; TCRdb holds only in-frame clones, not every one. The sample includes millions of clones, approximately 90% of them seen just once. Deletions cut 4 bases from V and 5 bases from J, with 14 bases between. The germline V gene encodes CDR1 MNHEY and CDR2 SVGAGI. The CDR3 is 14 residues long. This clone was observed a few times. This receptor was taken from a man aged 18-30 years in good health. Sequenced sample: naive CD4+ T cells sorted from blood. Subset defined: CD45RA+ positively selected. The rearrangement uses TRBV6-5 and TRBJ1-1, with a possible D match to TRBD1 (6 bases). The CDR3 sequence is CASSWDRRGTEAFF. The CDR3 bases are TGTGCCAGCAGTTGGGATCGGAGGGGGACTGAAGCTTTCTTT.